The rows below give T cell receptor beta chains drawn from one sample of a study of cytomegalovirus exposure and HLA in healthy donors. The assay was immunoSEQ multiplex PCR, and TCRdb's table has in-frame clones only and misses some. The specimen's table records some 130,000 clones. Material for sequencing was PBMCs. These receptors were obtained from a woman aged 40 to 49 in good health and CMV-seropositive. Both conserved end residues are part of each CDR3. D genes are given only for firm matches.

j_call d_call v_call cdr3_nt cdr3_aa
TRBJ2-2 NA TRBV10-2 TGCGCCAGCCGCATTTCGGGTACCGGGGAGCTGTTTTTT CASRISGTGELFF
TRBJ1-1 NA TRBV30 TGTGCCTGGGGGAGGGACGAGGGGACTGAAGCTTTCTTT CAWGRDEGTEAFF
TRBJ2-7 TRBD2 TRBV10-3 TGTGCCATCGGGACTAGCGGGAGATCCTACGAGCAGTACTTC CAIGTSGRSYEQYF
TRBJ2-7 TRBD2 TRBV7-2 TGTGCCAGCAGCTCCCTGACTAGCGGGAGGGACGAGCAGTACTTC CASSSLTSGRDEQYF
TRBJ2-7 TRBD2 TRBV7-2 TGTGCCAGCAGCTTAGTAACGGCGGGAGGGCCGTACGAGCAGTACTTC CASSLVTAGGPYEQYF
TRBJ2-3 NA TRBV6-5 TGTGCCAGCAGTTACGTTAGCTTCTCTAGCACAGATACGCAGTATTTT CASSYVSFSSTDTQYF
TRBJ2-7 NA TRBV29-1 TGCAGCGTTGTACAGGGCTACGAGCAGTACTTC CSVVQGYEQYF
TRBJ2-3 NA TRBV7-2 TGTGCCAGCAGCATCTGGTTGGAGGATACGCAGTATTTT CASSIWLEDTQYF
TRBJ2-7 NA TRBV7-2 TGTGCCAGCAGCTTAGTCGGGAGCTCCTACGAGCAGTACTTC CASSLVGSSYEQYF
TRBJ1-1 NA TRBV14 TGTGCCAGCAGCCCCCGAGGGCTGGGCACTGAAGCTTTCTTT CASSPRGLGTEAFF
TRBJ1-1 NA TRBV9 TGTGCCAGCAGCGCTTGGACAGCCACTGAAGCTTTCTTT CASSAWTATEAFF
TRBJ2-7 TRBD1 TRBV4-1 TGCGCCAGCAGCACGACAGGGGCGTACGAGCAGTACTTC CASSTTGAYEQYF
TRBJ1-1 NA TRBV5-5 TGTGCCAGCAGCTTGTACTCGAACACTGAAGCTTTCTTT CASSLYSNTEAFF
TRBJ2-2 TRBD1 TRBV5-4 TGTGCCAGTATAGGGGAACAGGGGTCCGGGGAGCTGTTTTTT CASIGEQGSGELFF
TRBJ2-5 NA TRBV30 TGTGCCTGGAGTCCGCCTTGGACTGGGACCCAGTACTTC CAWSPPWTGTQYF
TRBJ1-1 NA TRBV27 TGTGCCAGCAGTTTTAATAGGCGGACTGAAGCTTTCTTT CASSFNRRTEAFF
TRBJ2-7 TRBD2 TRBV27 TGTGCCAGCAGTAAGAAACTAGCGGGAGCAGGTGAGCAGTACTTC CASSKKLAGAGEQYF
TRBJ2-2 NA TRBV7-3 TGTGCCAGCAGCACACGGACGGAGGCGAACACCGGGGAGCTGTTTTTT CASSTRTEANTGELFF
TRBJ2-5 NA TRBV19 TGTGCCAGTAGTATACTCGGAGAGACCCAGTACTTC CASSILGETQYF
TRBJ1-5 TRBD1 TRBV19 TGTGCCAGTAGTGGGACAGGGGGTCAGCCCCAGCATTTT CASSGTGGQPQHF
TRBJ2-7 NA TRBV11-2 TGTGCCAGCAGCTTAGATCACTACGAGCAGTACTTC CASSLDHYEQYF
TRBJ2-7 TRBD2 TRBV5-1 TGCGCCAGCAGCTTGGGGACTAGCGGGCCCTTCTCCTACGAGCAGTACTTC CASSLGTSGPFSYEQYF
TRBJ2-7 TRBD1 TRBV9 TGTGCCAGCAGCGGCGGGCCGGGACAGGGACCCTACGAGCAGTACTTC CASSGGPGQGPYEQYF
TRBJ2-3 NA TRBV6-5 TGTGCCAGCAGACCGGGACTCACCCCAGATACGCAGTATTTT CASRPGLTPDTQYF
TRBJ2-7 TRBD1 TRBV19 TGTGCCAGTAGCGCTACCGGACAGGGCTCTTCCTACGAGCAGTACTTC CASSATGQGSSYEQYF
TRBJ2-3 NA TRBV9 TGTGCCAGCAGCGGGAGGGTTGGTGAGGGCTTAGGAACAGATACGCAGTATTTT CASSGRVGEGLGTDTQYF
TRBJ1-2 TRBD1 TRBV29-1 TGCAGCGTTGGACAGGGAACCTATGGCTACACCTTC CSVGQGTYGYTF
TRBJ2-7 TRBD2 TRBV6-1 TGTGCCAGCAGTGAATGGGCTAGCGGCTCCTACGAGCAGTACTTC CASSEWASGSYEQYF
TRBJ1-2 NA TRBV5-1 TGCGCCAGCAGCCCTATGGGAGGGAACTATGGCTACACCTTC CASSPMGGNYGYTF
TRBJ2-3 NA TRBV5-1 TGCGCCAGCAGCTTGGTCGGGAGAACAGATACGCAGTATTTT CASSLVGRTDTQYF
TRBJ2-1 NA TRBV6-1 TGTGCCAGCAGGCCCCCTTCGAGCTCCTACAATGAGCAGTTCTTC CASRPPSSSYNEQFF
TRBJ2-1 TRBD1 TRBV7-3 TGTGCCAGCAGCTTCCTCGGGACAGCTCCCAATGAGCAGTTCTTC CASSFLGTAPNEQFF
TRBJ2-1 TRBD2 TRBV30 TGTGCCTGGAGTAACACGGGACTAGCGGGATTCAATTTCTTC CAWSNTGLAGFNFF
TRBJ2-3 NA TRBV6-6 TGTGCCAGCAGTTTCGGCACAGATACGCAGTATTTT CASSFGTDTQYF
TRBJ1-5 NA TRBV5-5 TGTGCCAGCAGCTTGGGACTGTATAGCAATCAGCCCCAGCATTTT CASSLGLYSNQPQHF
TRBJ2-3 TRBD2 TRBV11-2 TGTGCCAGCAGCCTAAGCGGGAGGGCCCCAGATACGCAGTATTTT CASSLSGRAPDTQYF
TRBJ1-6 NA TRBV6-5 TGTGCCAGCAGCCCATCCGGTTCGGATTCACCCCTCCACTTT CASSPSGSDSPLHF
TRBJ2-1 TRBD2 TRBV7-2 TGTGCCAGCAGCTTGATAGCGGGAGGGGGCAATGAGCAGTTCTTC CASSLIAGGGNEQFF
TRBJ2-7 TRBD2 TRBV28 TGTGCCAGCAGTTTCCCCGTAGCGGGGGGAATCTACGAGCAGTACTTC CASSFPVAGGIYEQYF
TRBJ2-1 TRBD2 TRBV7-9 TGTGCCAGCAGCTCTCCCAGACTAGCGGGCCACAATGAGCAGTTCTTC CASSSPRLAGHNEQFF
TRBJ2-1 TRBD2 TRBV4-2 TGTGCCAGCAGCCAGGATCTAGCGGGTACCAACTCCTACAATGAGCAGTTCTTC CASSQDLAGTNSYNEQFF
TRBJ2-6 NA TRBV18 TGTGCCAGCTCGCCGACAGACTCTGGGGCCAACGTCCTGACTTTC CASSPTDSGANVLTF
TRBJ1-1 TRBD1 TRBV29-1 TGCAGCGGGACAGGGGGCATTAACACTGAAGCTTTCTTT CSGTGGINTEAFF
TRBJ1-5 TRBD1 TRBV7-2 TGTGCCAGCAGCTTAGTCGGGACAGGGGCTTTTCAGCCCCAGCATTTT CASSLVGTGAFQPQHF
TRBJ2-2 NA TRBV18 TGTGCCAGCTCACCAATCGCAGGGTCCACCGGGGAGCTGTTTTTT CASSPIAGSTGELFF
TRBJ2-7 NA TRBV28 TGTGCCAGCAGTCTAAACAGAGAACTTGCCTCCTACGAGCAGTACTTC CASSLNRELASYEQYF
TRBJ1-3 NA TRBV28 TGTGCCAGCAGTTTACCCCTCGGACCAGGGGCCGGAAACACCATATATTTT CASSLPLGPGAGNTIYF
TRBJ2-7 TRBD1 TRBV7-2 TGTGCCAGCAGCTCTTCACCGGGACAGGGTTCCTACGAGCAGTACTTC CASSSSPGQGSYEQYF
TRBJ2-4 NA TRBV15 TGTGCCACCAGCAGAGAAACACAGCCCCTAGCCAAAAACATTCAGTACTTC CATSRETQPLAKNIQYF
TRBJ1-5 TRBD1 TRBV7-9 TGTGCCAGCAGCCCCGGGACAGAACCTAATCAGCCCCAGCATTTT CASSPGTEPNQPQHF